This entry features one T cell receptor (beta chain) sequence. Its antigen is undetermined. Clones were read by immunoSEQ multiplex PCR, and TCRdb kept only the in-frame ones, dropping some. The table records 140,000 or so clones, over 75% of them present only once. This record belongs to a study of T cell responses to AZD1222 COVID-19 vaccine. The length of the CDR3 is 18 residues. From germline, CDR1 is SGHDT and CDR2 YYEEEE. Trimming at V came to 1 base and at J to 0 bases, leaving 10 bases not matched to a gene. Regarding the study as a whole: Clonal diversity was possibly underestimated, and the donors were mostly white British, with more females.

The chain has TRBV5-6 and TRBJ1-5; 7 bases fit TRBD1. This TCR derives from an adult in good health. Sequencing was performed on peripheral blood, taken on day 0 of AZD1222 vaccination. The DNA for the CDR3 is TGTGCCAGCAGCTTGTATGGGCAACAGGGGTATAGCAATCAGCCCCAGCATTTT. It is translated as CASSLYGQQGYSNQPQHF.